The 9 T cell receptor beta chains in this list originate from one sample, sequenced in a study of blood T cells in healthy people across ages. Using a J-beta primer mix together with a sample-barcoded 5' primer, a second PCR was run for about 7 to 12 cycles. TCRdb analysed the 5' RACE reads with MiXCR anew, one entry per CDR3 protein. The table records about 780,000 distinct CDR3 sequences, about 47% of them present only once. Sequenced: blood. These receptors all stem from an elderly man in good health.

This chain connects TRBV4-1 to TRBJ2-1, with D possibly TRBD1 on 5 matching bases. Trimming stripped 4 bases from V and 8 bases from J, with 18 bases between. Germline CDR1 MGHRA, CDR2 YSYEKL. This CDR3 spans 15 amino acids. Here the CDR3 DNA reads TGCGCCAGCAGCCGCTCGGGTCAGGGATACGATGAGCAGTTCTTC. Its protein is CASSRSGQGYDEQFF.

J is TRBJ2-5 and V is TRBV12-5, with D maybe TRBD1 (5 bases). The CDR3 runs to 13 residues. With 3 bases removed from V and 2 bases from J, the gap between germline ends came to 7 bases. Germline CDR1 reads LGHNT; CDR2 reads FRNRAP. CDR3 coding DNA: TGTGCTAGTGGTTTACAGGATCAAGAGACCCAGTACTTC. Translating gives CASGLQDQETQYF.

This clonotype has only a few counts. The chain recombines TRBV7-9 with TRBJ2-1; 11 bases match TRBD2. The CDR3 is 14 residues long. Germline CDR1 reads SEHNR; CDR2 reads FQNEAQ (reference sequence). V shed 5 bases and J 9 bases; nucleotides not matched to a gene: 6. The CDR3 sequence is CASSELAGVPEQFF. The CDR3 nucleotides are TGTGCCAGCAGCGAACTAGCGGGAGTTCCTGAGCAGTTCTTC.

This chain uses TRBV6-5 with TRBJ1-1; D remains unclear. CDR3 size: 14 residues. Trimming left V 2 bases short and J 4 bases short, with 11 bases between. Germline lookup yields CDR1 MNHEY and CDR2 SVGAGI. CDR3 DNA: TGTGCCAGCAGTTACGATGAAGTTCGCACTGAAGCTTTCTTT. Amino acids: CASSYDEVRTEAFF.

The genes are TRBV29-1 and TRBJ2-1, with D perhaps matching TRBD2 (5 bases). Germline V lookup: CDR1 SQVTM, CDR2 ANQGSEA. Trimming removed 3 bases at V and 6 bases at J, with 9 bases between. This CDR3 spans 12 amino acids. CDR3 sequence (DNA): TGCAGCGTTGAGGCTAGCCTCAATGAGCAGTTCTTC. The encoded protein is CSVEASLNEQFF.

V and J are TRBV20-1 and TRBJ2-4, with D uncertain. Deletions cut 0 bases from V and 8 bases from J, with 8 bases between. CDR1 and CDR2 (germline): DFQATT, SNEGSKA (reference sequence). The CDR3 spans 12 residues. CDR3 bases: TGCAGTGCTAGAGATTCGCCTTACATTCAGTACTTC. As protein: CSARDSPYIQYF.

A few counts support this clonotype. The chain employs TRBV19 and TRBJ2-5; a possible D gene is TRBD2 (6 bases). Trimming removed 0 bases from V and 5 bases from J, with 13 bases in between. Looked up from germline, CDR1 is LNHDA and CDR2 is SQIVND (reference sequence). The CDR3 is 15 residues long. The CDR3 protein is CASSIDFRGGETQYF. In nucleotides, the CDR3 is TGTGCCAGTAGTATAGATTTCCGCGGAGGGGAGACCCAGTACTTC.

Only a few counts were recorded for this clonotype. The rearrangement links TRBV9 to TRBJ2-1, with 8 bases aligning to TRBD2. V lost 1 base to trimming and J lost 3 bases; unmatched junction nucleotides: 9. CDR1 and CDR2 from the germline V gene are SGDLS and YYNGEE. This CDR3 is 17 amino acids long. Here the CDR3 reads CASSVWYTGTSYNEQFF. Written as DNA, the CDR3 is TGTGCCAGCAGCGTATGGTATACCGGGACTAGCTACAATGAGCAGTTCTTC.

CDR3 sequence reads: CSAFITGAVAEQYF. The CDR3 bases are TGCAGTGCCTTTATAACAGGGGCGGTCGCCGAGCAGTACTTC. The V call is TRBV20-1, the J call TRBJ2-7; 7 bases agree with TRBD1. Per the germline V gene, CDR1 is DFQATT and CDR2 is SNEGSKA (reference sequence). The CDR3 length is 14 residues. V lost 6 bases to trimming and J lost 6 bases; unmatched junction nucleotides: 14.